The 20 T cell receptor beta chains listed next were all sequenced from one sample in a study of cytomegalovirus exposure and HLA in healthy donors. The primer mix had 60 Vbeta and 13 Jbeta primers. The protocol was immunoSEQ multiplex PCR, while the TCRdb copy is restricted to in-frame clones and leaves out a portion. The sample records 60,000 or so clones, less than 75% being singletons. Input material: PBMCs. These receptors originate from a man aged 50-59 years in good health and CMV-seropositive.

V gene TRBV27 combines with J gene TRBJ2-7; D is possibly TRBD2 (5 bases). Per germline, CDR1 MNHEY and CDR2 SMNVEV (reference sequence). There are 12 residues in the CDR3. V lost 2 bases to trimming and J lost 3 bases, with 5 bases between them. CDR3 sequence reads: CASSLEGYEQYF. The DNA of the CDR3 is TGTGCCAGCAGTTTAGAGGGCTACGAGCAGTACTTC.

The rearrangement links TRBV30 to TRBJ1-5; a possible D gene is TRBD1 (6 bases). The V and J ends lost 2 bases and 2 bases respectively, with 10 bases between them. The CDR3 is 14 residues long. Germline CDR1 and CDR2: GTSNPN and SVGIG (reference sequence). The chain's CDR3 is CAWSMGAGNQPQHF. The CDR3 DNA reads as TGTGCCTGGAGTATGGGGGCCGGCAATCAGCCCCAGCATTTT.

The V gene is TRBV5-1, the J gene TRBJ2-1; TRBD2 aligns across 7 bases. Germline-derived CDR1 and CDR2 are SGHRS and YFSETQ. The CDR3 totals 16 residues. V lost 0 bases, J lost 4 bases, and 7 bases stayed unmatched. The CDR3 DNA is TGCGCCAGCAGCTTGGCTTTGCTAGCGGCATACAATGAGCAGTTCTTC. Amino acids: CASSLALLAAYNEQFF.

The chain carries TRBV5-4 and TRBJ2-2, with D possibly TRBD1 on 6 matching bases. V was shortened by 4 bases and J by 1 base, with 8 bases between the two germline ends. The germline gives CDR1 SGHNT, CDR2 YYREEE (reference sequence). The CDR3 loop spans 14 amino acids. CDR3 nucleotides: TGTGCCAGCAGCAAGACAGGGAACACCGGGGAGCTGTTTTTT. This encodes CASSKTGNTGELFF.

The CDR3 nucleotides read TGTGCCAGCAGCTTGCCCCTGGATAGAGGCGGGGAGCTGTTTTTT. Translation: CASSLPLDRGGELFF. The J gene is TRBJ2-2, the V gene TRBV28; D remains ambiguous. Germline lookup yields CDR1 MDHEN and CDR2 SYDVKM. Trimming pared 6 bases from V and 7 bases from J, leaving 18 bases between. CDR3 length: 15 residues.

This chain links TRBV30 with TRBJ2-2; D is unresolved. The CDR3 extends over 15 amino acids. The V end lost 0 bases, the J end lost 2 bases, and 10 bases lay between the germline ends. Germline CDR1 is GTSNPN and CDR2 is SVGIG (reference sequence). In DNA, the CDR3 is TGTGCCTGGAGTGTCAGGCAAATAAACACCGGGGAGCTGTTTTTT. It is translated as CAWSVRQINTGELFF.

This rearrangement joins TRBV9 to TRBJ1-2, with unresolved D. Germline CDR1 and CDR2: SGDLS and YYNGEE. The CDR3 runs to 13 residues. V gave up 3 bases and J gave up 1 base, with 7 bases separating them. In nucleotides, the CDR3 is TGTGCCAGCAGCGATAGCTTTAACTATGGCTACACCTTC. This encodes CASSDSFNYGYTF. The full variable domain, its missing parts supplied by reference TRBV9 and TRBJ1-2, is DSGVTQTPKHLITATGQRVTLRCSPRSGDLSVYWYQQSLDQGLQFLIQYYNGEERAKGNILERFSAQQFPDLHSELNLSSLELGDSALYFCASSDSFNYGYTFGSGTRLTVV.

The chain combines TRBV28 with TRBJ2-3, with 12 bases lining up with TRBD2. J gave up 0 bases and V 6 bases, and 7 bases lay outside the gene matches. Germline loops: CDR1 MDHEN, CDR2 SYDVKM. This CDR3 spans 17 amino acids. CDR3 sequence (DNA): TGTGCCAGCAGCCTTCGGACTAGCGGGACTAGCACAGATACGCAGTATTTT. It translates to CASSLRTSGTSTDTQYF.

This clone showed up just a few times. The chain employs TRBV9 and TRBJ2-1; TRBD2 aligns across 10 bases. CDR1 SGDLS and CDR2 YYNGEE come from the germline V gene. The CDR3 consists of 18 residues. The trim removed 0 bases at V and 6 bases at J, leaving 12 bases unmatched. CDR3 amino acids: CASSVEGSSGGPPNEQFF. The CDR3 nucleotides are TGTGCCAGCAGCGTAGAGGGGAGTAGCGGGGGGCCCCCCAATGAGCAGTTCTTC.

The chain employs TRBV7-9 and TRBJ2-5; D may be TRBD1 (6 bases). The germline gives CDR1 SEHNR, CDR2 FQNEAQ (reference sequence). Between the trimmed V and J ends, which lost 1 base and 9 bases, there was a span of 24 bases. This CDR3 spans 17 amino acids. The CDR3 protein is CASSLVSWAGDDRAQYF. The CDR3, as DNA: TGTGCCAGCAGCTTAGTTTCGTGGGCAGGGGACGATCGAGCCCAGTACTTC.

The chain carries TRBV30 and TRBJ2-7; tentatively, D is TRBD1 (5 bases). V lost 3 bases to trimming and J lost 2 bases, with 20 bases between them. CDR1 GTSNPN and CDR2 SVGIG come from the germline V gene (reference sequence). The CDR3 loop spans 16 amino acids. This CDR3 reads CAWSIGWQGWTYEQYF. In DNA form, the CDR3 reads TGTGCCTGGAGCATTGGTTGGCAGGGTTGGACCTACGAGCAGTACTTC. The variable domain in full, completed from reference TRBV30 and TRBJ2-7, reads SQTIHQWPATLVQPVGSPLSLECTVEGTSNPNLYWYRQAAGRGLQLLFYSVGIGQISSEVPQNLSASRPQDRQFILSSKKLLLSDSGFYLCAWSIGWQGWTYEQYFGPGTRLTVT.

V gene TRBV29-1 combines with J gene TRBJ1-1; 8 nucleotides line up with TRBD1. The CDR3 length is 13 residues. The V segment lost 3 bases and the J segment 1 base; nucleotides outside the gene matches: 1. Per the germline V gene, CDR1 is SQVTM and CDR2 is ANQGSEA. CDR3 DNA sequence: TGCAGCGTTGACGGACAGGGGAACACTGAAGCTTTCTTT. The encoded protein is CSVDGQGNTEAFF.

This chain joins TRBV4-3 and TRBJ2-5, with 7 positions matching TRBD2. Germline assignment: CDR1 LGHNA and CDR2 YSLEER. The CDR3 loop spans 14 amino acids. The junction had 6 bases not matched to a gene; V was cut back by 3 bases and J by 5 bases. The chain's CDR3 is CASSHRTSFETQYF. The CDR3 DNA reads as TGCGCCAGCAGCCACAGGACTAGTTTTGAGACCCAGTACTTC.

This clone was seen only a few times. A far larger clone lies a single base away; this is likely a read error. The V gene is TRBV6-4, the J gene TRBJ1-1; perhaps TRBD1 as D (5 bases). Germline-derived CDR1 and CDR2 are MRHNA and SNTAGT. This CDR3 contains 14 residues. Trimming removed 2 bases at V and 4 bases at J, with 11 bases between. DNA for the CDR3: TGTGCCAGCAGTGACGGGGCGGGGAGCACTGAAGCTTTCTTT. As protein: CASSDGAGSTEAFF.

This clone was counted only a few times. The rearrangement uses TRBV7-9 and TRBJ1-5; D is perhaps TRBD1 (6 bases). This CDR3 has 15 amino acids. Germline lookup yields CDR1 SEHNR and CDR2 FQNEAQ (reference sequence). The V end was cut by 1 base, the J end by 6 bases, with 13 bases between. CDR3 amino acids: CASSLDREQGQPQHF. CDR3 bases: TGTGCCAGCAGCTTAGACAGGGAGCAGGGTCAGCCCCAGCATTTT.

The V call is TRBV4-3, the J call TRBJ1-4; D is undetermined. V dropped 0 bases and J dropped 5 bases, with 16 bases sitting between them. The CDR3 runs 17 residues. CDR1 and CDR2 (germline): LGHNA, YSLEER. The CDR3 DNA reads as TGCGCCAGCAGCCAAGATCGGGTAGGAGGACCCAATGAAAAACTGTTTTTT. This codes for CASSQDRVGGPNEKLFF.

This chain's CDR3 is CAWSGAANAQYF. The DNA of the CDR3 is TGTGCCTGGAGTGGGGCCGCAAATGCGCAGTACTTC. The rearrangement links TRBV30 to TRBJ2-7; D is ambiguous. The V end was cut by 1 base, the J end by 9 bases, with 13 bases between. The V gene's germline CDR1 is GTSNPN and CDR2 SVGIG (reference sequence). The length of the CDR3 is 12 residues.

This clone was detected only once. The chain has TRBV27 and TRBJ2-7; D is possibly TRBD1 (5 bases). The CDR3 consists of 14 residues. V was clipped by 7 bases and J by 1 base, with 14 bases between them. From germline, CDR1 is MNHEY and CDR2 SMNVEV (reference sequence). The CDR3: CASTATAISYEQYF. CDR3 DNA: TGTGCCAGCACCGCGACAGCGATATCCTACGAGCAGTACTTC.

The gene calls are TRBV11-2 and TRBJ1-4, with no clear D. The germline CDR1 and CDR2 sequences are SGHAT and FQNNGV. This CDR3 contains 16 residues. V was shortened by 3 bases and J by 2 bases, with 13 bases between the two germline ends. The CDR3 bases are TGTGCCAGCAGCTTTTCCTTGTATGTGACTAATGAAAAACTGTTTTTT. Protein product: CASSFSLYVTNEKLFF.

The chain couples TRBV27 to TRBJ2-7; TRBD2 agrees at 8 bases. The CDR3 spans 18 residues. After removal of 5 bases from V and 3 bases from J, the junction contained 18 bases not matched to a gene. The V gene's germline CDR1 is MNHEY and CDR2 SMNVEV (reference sequence). The CDR3 protein is CASSNSRGPGGPVYEQYF. The DNA of the CDR3 is TGTGCCAGCAGTAACTCAAGGGGTCCGGGAGGGCCGGTCTACGAGCAGTACTTC.